A selection of T cell receptor beta chains follows, all from one sample in a study of regulatory dendritic cells for organ transplantation. The method was immunoSEQ multiplex PCR; TCRdb's version includes in-frame clones alone and lacks a portion of them. The data contain about 29,000 clones, roughly four fifths of them singletons. Input material: naive CD4+ T cells from blood. The source is a human donor in good health. The CDR3 runs from the conserved cysteine through the conserved F or W. The order of the fields is D gene, V gene, J gene, CDR3 length, clone size, CDR3 protein, CDR3 DNA. D genes are given only for firm matches. The size of a clone is reported for some rows only, either as once, few or many, or as a class for expanded clones.

D gene: NA
V gene: TRBV6-7
J gene: TRBJ1-1
CDR3 length: 14
clone size: once
CDR3 protein: CASSYQGQNTEAFF
CDR3 DNA: TGTGCCAGCAGTTACCAGGGACAGAACACTGAAGCTTTCTTT

D gene: NA
V gene: TRBV7-2
J gene: TRBJ2-3
CDR3 length: 15
clone size: NA
CDR3 protein: CASSSSGRRTDTQYF
CDR3 DNA: TGTGCCAGCAGCTCGAGCGGTCGCCGTACAGATACGCAGTATTTT

D gene: NA
V gene: TRBV29-1
J gene: TRBJ2-5
CDR3 length: 13
clone size: NA
CDR3 protein: CSVDAAIQETQYF
CDR3 DNA: TGCAGCGTTGATGCCGCGATCCAAGAGACCCAGTACTTC

D gene: NA
V gene: TRBV7-3
J gene: TRBJ2-1
CDR3 length: 15
clone size: NA
CDR3 protein: CASSSRGSGDNEQFF
CDR3 DNA: TGTGCCAGCAGCTCCAGGGGAAGCGGCGACAATGAGCAGTTCTTC

D gene: TRBD1
V gene: TRBV25-1
J gene: TRBJ2-7
CDR3 length: 16
clone size: NA
CDR3 protein: CASSEYGAGGMSEQYF
CDR3 DNA: TGTGCCAGCAGTGAATATGGGGCAGGGGGCATGAGTGAGCAGTACTTC

D gene: NA
V gene: TRBV2
J gene: TRBJ2-7
CDR3 length: 13
clone size: NA
CDR3 protein: CASRSGSSYEQYF
CDR3 DNA: TGTGCCAGCAGAAGCGGATCCTCCTACGAGCAGTACTTC

D gene: NA
V gene: TRBV19
J gene: TRBJ2-3
CDR3 length: 13
clone size: NA
CDR3 protein: CASDSYNTDTQYF
CDR3 DNA: TGTGCCAGTGATAGCTACAACACAGATACGCAGTATTTT

D gene: TRBD1
V gene: TRBV6-5
J gene: TRBJ1-2
CDR3 length: 16
clone size: NA
CDR3 protein: CASSYSSGTGVSGYTF
CDR3 DNA: TGTGCCAGCAGTTACTCCTCAGGGACAGGGGTATCGGGCTACACCTTC

D gene: NA
V gene: TRBV19
J gene: TRBJ1-5
CDR3 length: 12
clone size: NA
CDR3 protein: CASGDFNQPQHF
CDR3 DNA: TGTGCCAGTGGGGACTTCAATCAGCCCCAGCATTTT

D gene: TRBD2
V gene: TRBV7-3
J gene: TRBJ2-3
CDR3 length: 16
clone size: once
CDR3 protein: CASSSGTSGGADTQYF
CDR3 DNA: TGTGCCAGCAGCTCTGGGACTAGCGGGGGGGCGGATACGCAGTATTTT

D gene: TRBD1
V gene: TRBV19
J gene: TRBJ2-3
CDR3 length: 15
clone size: NA
CDR3 protein: CASNHDRGRGDTQYF
CDR3 DNA: TGTGCCAGTAACCACGACAGGGGGCGCGGAGATACGCAGTATTTT

D gene: TRBD2
V gene: TRBV7-2
J gene: TRBJ2-1
CDR3 length: 18
clone size: NA
CDR3 protein: CASSSDSGAGPRRNEQFF
CDR3 DNA: TGTGCCAGCAGCTCTGACTCGGGAGCGGGGCCCAGGCGCAATGAGCAGTTCTTC

D gene: NA
V gene: TRBV6-5
J gene: TRBJ1-1
CDR3 length: 11
clone size: NA
CDR3 protein: CASQGFTEAFF
CDR3 DNA: TGTGCCAGCCAGGGGTTCACTGAAGCTTTCTTT

D gene: NA
V gene: TRBV5-4
J gene: TRBJ2-2
CDR3 length: 17
clone size: NA
CDR3 protein: CASSLGAGKGNTGELFF
CDR3 DNA: TGTGCCAGCAGCTTGGGGGCGGGGAAAGGGAACACCGGGGAGCTGTTTTTT

D gene: NA
V gene: TRBV9
J gene: TRBJ1-1
CDR3 length: 15
clone size: few
CDR3 protein: CASSVESRGNTEAFF
CDR3 DNA: TGTGCCAGCAGCGTAGAATCGCGGGGGAACACTGAAGCTTTCTTT

D gene: TRBD1
V gene: TRBV7-3
J gene: TRBJ1-1
CDR3 length: 14
clone size: NA
CDR3 protein: CASNSGTANTEAFF
CDR3 DNA: TGTGCCAGTAACTCCGGGACAGCGAACACTGAAGCTTTCTTT

D gene: NA
V gene: TRBV5-6
J gene: TRBJ1-2
CDR3 length: 14
clone size: NA
CDR3 protein: CASSFLDPGMGYTF
CDR3 DNA: TGTGCCAGCAGCTTCCTAGACCCTGGAATGGGCTACACCTTC

D gene: TRBD2
V gene: TRBV4-1
J gene: TRBJ2-7
CDR3 length: 17
clone size: NA
CDR3 protein: CASSLRTSGGQTYEQYF
CDR3 DNA: TGCGCCAGCAGTCTTCGGACTAGCGGGGGCCAAACCTACGAGCAGTACTTC

D gene: TRBD1
V gene: TRBV10-3
J gene: TRBJ1-6
CDR3 length: 13
clone size: NA
CDR3 protein: CAISWDSNSPLHF
CDR3 DNA: TGTGCCATCAGCTGGGACAGTAATTCACCCCTCCACTTT

D gene: TRBD1
V gene: TRBV5-5
J gene: TRBJ1-1
CDR3 length: 15
clone size: NA
CDR3 protein: CASSALLQGGTEAFF
CDR3 DNA: TGTGCCAGCAGCGCCCTTTTGCAGGGGGGTACTGAAGCTTTCTTT

D gene: TRBD2
V gene: TRBV5-1
J gene: TRBJ2-1
CDR3 length: 19
clone size: NA
CDR3 protein: CASRPEGGYAGGIYNEQFF
CDR3 DNA: TGCGCCAGCAGACCTGAAGGGGGGTACGCGGGGGGGATCTACAATGAGCAGTTCTTC

D gene: TRBD2
V gene: TRBV19
J gene: TRBJ2-2
CDR3 length: 16
clone size: NA
CDR3 protein: CASRGGAGGHTGELFF
CDR3 DNA: TGTGCCAGTAGAGGGGGTGCGGGGGGACACACCGGGGAGCTGTTTTTT

D gene: NA
V gene: TRBV5-1
J gene: TRBJ2-2
CDR3 length: 15
clone size: NA
CDR3 protein: CASSGGTGLTGELFF
CDR3 DNA: TGCGCCAGCAGCGGAGGGACGGGCTTAACCGGGGAGCTGTTTTTT

D gene: TRBD1
V gene: TRBV18
J gene: TRBJ1-6
CDR3 length: 17
clone size: few
CDR3 protein: CASSSANPTGGNSPLHF
CDR3 DNA: TGTGCCAGCTCATCAGCGAACCCGACAGGGGGCAATTCACCCCTCCACTTT

D gene: NA
V gene: TRBV5-1
J gene: TRBJ2-3
CDR3 length: 14
clone size: NA
CDR3 protein: CASSLEGGTDTQYF
CDR3 DNA: TGCGCCAGCAGCTTGGAAGGGGGTACAGATACGCAGTATTTT

D gene: NA
V gene: TRBV5-1
J gene: TRBJ2-3
CDR3 length: 16
clone size: NA
CDR3 protein: CASSLAGRAVTDTQYF
CDR3 DNA: TGCGCCAGCAGCTTGGCAGGCAGGGCAGTAACAGATACGCAGTATTTT

D gene: TRBD2
V gene: TRBV19
J gene: TRBJ2-5
CDR3 length: 13
clone size: once
CDR3 protein: CASSGLAQETQYF
CDR3 DNA: TGTGCCAGTAGCGGACTAGCCCAAGAGACCCAGTACTTC